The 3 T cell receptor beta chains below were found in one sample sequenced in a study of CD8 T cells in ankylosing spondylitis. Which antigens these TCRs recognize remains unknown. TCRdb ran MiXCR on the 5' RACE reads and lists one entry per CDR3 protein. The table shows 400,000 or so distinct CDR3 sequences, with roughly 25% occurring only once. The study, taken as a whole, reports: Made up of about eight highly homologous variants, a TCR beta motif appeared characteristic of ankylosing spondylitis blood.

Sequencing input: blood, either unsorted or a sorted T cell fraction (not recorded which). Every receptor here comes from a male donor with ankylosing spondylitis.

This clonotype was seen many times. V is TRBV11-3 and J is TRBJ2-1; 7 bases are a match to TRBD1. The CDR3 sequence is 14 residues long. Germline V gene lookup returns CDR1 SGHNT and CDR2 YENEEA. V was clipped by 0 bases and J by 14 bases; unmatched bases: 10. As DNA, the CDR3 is TGTGCCAGCAGCTTAGATCACACAGGGGCCTTGGAGTTCTTC. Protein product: CASSLDHTGALEFF.

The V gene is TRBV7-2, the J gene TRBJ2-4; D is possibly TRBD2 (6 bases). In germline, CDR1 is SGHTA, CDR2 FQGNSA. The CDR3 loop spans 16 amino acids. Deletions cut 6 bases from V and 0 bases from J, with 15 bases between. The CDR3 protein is CASRARGNLAKNIQYF. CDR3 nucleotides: TGTGCCAGCAGGGCTCGCGGGAACCTAGCCAAAAACATTCAGTACTTC. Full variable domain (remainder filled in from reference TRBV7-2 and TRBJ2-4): GAGVSQSPSNKVTEKGKDVELRCDPISGHTALYWYRQSLGQGLEFLIYFQGNSAPDKSGLPSDRFSAERTGGSVSTLTIQRTQQEDSAVYLCASRARGNLAKNIQYFGAGTRLSVL.

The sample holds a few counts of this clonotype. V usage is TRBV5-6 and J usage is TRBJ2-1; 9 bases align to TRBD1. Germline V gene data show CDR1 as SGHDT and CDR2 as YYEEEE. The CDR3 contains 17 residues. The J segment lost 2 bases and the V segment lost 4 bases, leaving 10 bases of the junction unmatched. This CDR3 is CASSSPGTGFAYNEQFF. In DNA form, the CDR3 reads TGTGCCAGCAGCAGTCCCGGGACAGGGTTCGCCTACAATGAGCAGTTCTTC.